What follows are 28 T cell receptor beta chains derived from one specimen sequenced in a study of blood T cell repertoires in COVID-19. Profiled with immunoSEQ multiplex PCR; TCRdb holds only in-frame clones, not every one. The sample has almost 90,000 clones; over 70% are singletons. The sample was peripheral blood. Source of these receptors: a man older than 75 with acute or convalescent COVID-19.

The chain is built from TRBV7-2 and TRBJ2-3; TRBD2 is a possible D gene (5 bases). The CDR3 is made up of 15 amino acids. Trimming removed 1 base from V and 6 bases from J, with 14 bases in between. Per the germline V gene, CDR1 is SGHTA and CDR2 is FQGNSA. CDR3 nucleotide sequence: TGTGCCAGCAGCTTAGGGTCGACCGGCGGGGATACGCAGTATTTT. Its protein is CASSLGSTGGDTQYF.

CDR3: CAISEGPGEGSYEQYF. CDR3 DNA: TGTGCCATCAGTGAGGGCCCGGGGGAGGGCTCCTACGAGCAGTACTTC. V usage is TRBV10-3 and J usage is TRBJ2-7, with 7 bases identical to TRBD2. This CDR3 is built from 16 residues. V was pared by 2 bases and J by 0 bases, with 7 bases of the junction left unmatched. Germline values: CDR1 ENHRY, CDR2 SYGVKD.

This rearrangement joins TRBV7-8 to TRBJ1-2; no clear D gene. The CDR3 extends over 16 amino acids. V lost 5 bases and J 2 bases, leaving 18 bases between the germline ends. The germline CDR1 and CDR2 sequences are SGHVS and FQNEAQ. As DNA, the CDR3 is TGTGCCAGCAGCCCTACATGGGGAGAGAGCAACTATGGCTACACCTTC. It codes for CASSPTWGESNYGYTF. The full variable domain, rest sourced from reference TRBV7-8 and TRBJ1-2, is GAGVSQSPRYKVAKRGQDVALRCDPISGHVSLFWYQQALGQGPEFLTYFQNEAQLDKSGLPSDRFFAERPEGSVSTLKIQRTQQEDSAVYLCASSPTWGESNYGYTFGSGTRLTVV.

The chain couples TRBV9 to TRBJ1-2; D is perhaps TRBD1 (6 bases). CDR1 is SGDLS, CDR2 YYNGEE, per germline. The CDR3 totals 13 residues. Trimming stripped 3 bases from V and 4 bases from J, with 10 bases between. CDR3 residues: CASSAQGFYGYTF. DNA of the CDR3: TGTGCCAGCAGCGCCCAGGGGTTCTATGGCTACACCTTC. The full variable domain, its missing parts supplied by reference TRBV9 and TRBJ1-2, is DSGVTQTPKHLITATGQRVTLRCSPRSGDLSVYWYQQSLDQGLQFLIQYYNGEERAKGNILERFSAQQFPDLHSELNLSSLELGDSALYFCASSAQGFYGYTFGSGTRLTVV.

The chain recombines TRBV6-1 with TRBJ1-6; perhaps TRBD1 as D (6 bases). CDR1 is MNHNS and CDR2 is SASEGT in the germline V gene. Trimming pared 3 bases from V and 10 bases from J, leaving 16 bases between. This CDR3 has 15 residues. CDR3 region: CASSDQTGRSSPLHF. The CDR3 coding sequence is TGTGCCAGCAGTGACCAGACAGGAAGAAGCTCACCCCTCCACTTT.

The chain joins TRBV7-8 to TRBJ1-2; a possible D gene is TRBD1 (6 bases). Germline CDR1 reads SGHVS; CDR2 reads FQNEAQ. Trimming took off 1 base at V and 8 bases at J, with 14 bases between the two ends. The CDR3 sequence is 14 residues long. The CDR3 loop reads CASSLGGQGGGYTF. The CDR3 bases are TGTGCCAGCAGCTTAGGGGGACAAGGGGGAGGCTACACCTTC.

This chain links TRBV6-5 with TRBJ1-1; 8 bases match TRBD1. CDR3 length: 14 residues. V trimming: 2 bases; J trimming: 9 bases; junction bases outside the gene matches: 8. The germline V gene has CDR1 MNHEY and CDR2 SVGAGI. The CDR3 DNA reads TGTGCCAGCAGTTACGCGAAAGGACAGGGAAAAGCTTTCTTT. This sequence encodes CASSYAKGQGKAFF.

The gene calls are TRBV7-9 and TRBJ2-5, with 11 nucleotides matching TRBD2. The CDR3 is 15 residues long. Trimming cost V 4 bases and J 5 bases; bases outside gene matches: 6. Germline loops: CDR1 SEHNR, CDR2 FQNEAQ (reference sequence). CDR3: CASSSTGTSGETQYF. CDR3 DNA: TGTGCCAGCAGCTCCACCGGGACTAGCGGTGAGACCCAGTACTTC.

J is TRBJ2-2 and V is TRBV20-1, with TRBD2 as a possible D gene (6 bases). Germline V gene lookup returns CDR1 DFQATT and CDR2 SNEGSKA (reference sequence). Trimming left V 3 bases short and J 2 bases short, with 10 bases between. The CDR3 is 14 residues long. The chain's CDR3 is CSASAGRNTGELFF. The CDR3 bases are TGCAGTGCTAGTGCGGGAAGAAACACCGGGGAGCTGTTTTTT.

The rearrangement links TRBV19 to TRBJ1-3; TRBD1 matches at 9 bases. The V gene end was trimmed by 3 bases and the J gene end by 0 bases; junction bases not matched to a gene: 3. The CDR3 spans 16 residues. Per germline, CDR1 LNHDA and CDR2 SQIVND (reference sequence). CDR3 region: CASSMPGQGSGNTIYF. CDR3 DNA: TGTGCCAGTAGTATGCCGGGACAGGGCTCTGGAAACACCATATATTTT.

The chain recombines TRBV4-2 with TRBJ1-6; 7 bases are shared with TRBD1. CDR3 length equals 16 residues. The junction had 2 bases not matched to a gene; V was cut back by 2 bases and J by 1 base. Germline assignment: CDR1 LGHNA and CDR2 YNFKEQ. The CDR3, as DNA: TGTGCCAGCAGCCAAAGGACAGGTTCCTATAATTCACCCCTCCACTTT. Translation gives CASSQRTGSYNSPLHF.

Concerning this clone itself: Mismatch with germline at one junction end may stem from a read error. The V gene is TRBV6-4, the J gene TRBJ2-7; TRBD1 agrees at 7 bases. Germline V gene data show CDR1 as MRHNA and CDR2 as SNTAGT. CDR3 length: 16 residues. The CDR3 here is CASSWGSTGVYYDQYF. The CDR3 DNA reads as TGTGCCAGCAGTTGGGGCTCCACAGGGGTCTACTACGATCAGTACTTC.

The chain carries TRBV6-2 or TRBV6-3 and TRBJ1-2, with D possibly being TRBD1 (6 bases). Per germline, CDR1 MNHEY and CDR2 SVGEGT. The CDR3 runs 12 residues. Trimming left V 5 bases short and J 5 bases short, with 9 bases between. The CDR3 nucleotides are TGTGCCAGCAGTGTCAGGGGTTATGGCTACACCTTC. Protein product: CASSVRGYGYTF.

The chain has TRBV27 and TRBJ2-3; D may be TRBD2 (6 bases). The germline gives CDR1 MNHEY, CDR2 SMNVEV (reference sequence). The V and J ends lost 6 bases and 1 base respectively, with 8 bases between them. The CDR3 runs to 13 residues. DNA of the CDR3: TGTGCCAGCAGACGACTAGGCACAGATACGCAGTATTTT. Protein product: CASRRLGTDTQYF.

This clone was found once. The chain has TRBV5-1 and TRBJ2-5, with no clear D. V was pared by 3 bases and J by 1 base, with 7 bases between. This CDR3 is built from 13 residues. Germline CDR1 is SGHRS and CDR2 is YFSETQ. The CDR3 loop reads CASSWAVQETQYF. CDR3 nucleotides: TGCGCCAGCAGCTGGGCTGTCCAAGAGACCCAGTACTTC.

The gene calls are TRBV19 and TRBJ2-2, with TRBD2 as a possible D gene (5 bases). V lost 5 bases and J 0 bases, leaving 10 bases between the germline ends. This CDR3 has 15 residues. Germline-derived CDR1 and CDR2 are LNHDA and SQIVND (reference sequence). CDR3 sequence: CASSYLAANTGELFF. The CDR3 bases are TGTGCCAGTAGTTACCTAGCTGCGAACACCGGGGAGCTGTTTTTT.

The chain combines TRBV27 with TRBJ1-1, with D maybe TRBD1 (5 bases). The germline CDR1 and CDR2 sequences are MNHEY and SMNVEV (reference sequence). The CDR3 spans 12 residues. Trimming cost V 2 bases and J 5 bases, with 6 bases left between them. DNA of the CDR3: TGTGCCAGCAGTTTACGGGGGACTGAAGCTTTCTTT. Amino acids: CASSLRGTEAFF.

The gene calls are TRBV14 and TRBJ1-2; D remains unclear. The V end lost 0 bases, the J end lost 8 bases, and 16 bases lay between the germline ends. CDR1 SGHDN and CDR2 FVKESK come from the germline V gene. The CDR3 runs to 15 residues. The CDR3 nucleotides read TGTGCCAGCAGCCAAGATGCCAAAACCAGTTACGGCTACACCTTC. It is translated as CASSQDAKTSYGYTF.

The chain employs TRBV7-2 and TRBJ2-6; D is unclear. V gave up 5 bases and J gave up 0 bases, with 8 bases separating them. Germline V gene data show CDR1 as SGHTA and CDR2 as FQGNSA. The CDR3 runs to 15 residues. The CDR3: CASSLDGSGANVLTF. CDR3 bases: TGTGCCAGCAGCCTAGACGGCTCTGGGGCCAACGTCCTGACTTTC.

The chain links TRBV5-8 to TRBJ1-4, with 8 bases that match TRBD1. Germline V gives CDR1 SGHTS, CDR2 YDEGEE. V trimming: 4 bases; J trimming: 4 bases; junction bases outside the gene matches: 3. The CDR3 runs to 14 residues. CDR3 protein: CASSVTGVNEKLFF. CDR3 coding DNA: TGTGCCAGCAGCGTGACAGGGGTTAATGAAAAACTGTTTTTT.

Turning to this clone: An end of the junction differs from the germline gene, which may be a read error. This chain links TRBV18 with TRBJ2-3; D is unresolved. This CDR3 region has 16 residues. The germline V gene encodes CDR1 KGHSH and CDR2 LQKENI. The CDR3 DNA reads TGTGCCAGCTCGCCACCACTCGCGACAAGCACAGATACGCAGTATTTT. It encodes CASSPPLATSTDTQYF.

This clone came up once. The V call is TRBV4-1, the J call TRBJ1-2; weak D call: TRBD1 (5 bases). CDR3 length: 15 amino acids. Germline V gene lookup returns CDR1 MGHRA and CDR2 YSYEKL. Between the trimmed V and J ends, which lost 1 base and 0 bases, there was a span of 9 bases. Here the CDR3 reads CASSQGQLANYGYTF. CDR3 coding DNA: TGCGCCAGCAGCCAAGGACAGCTCGCTAACTATGGCTACACCTTC.

CDR3: CASYRDTINYGYTF. CDR3 nucleotide sequence: TGTGCCAGCTACCGGGACACTATTAACTATGGCTACACCTTC. The V and J genes are TRBV28 and TRBJ1-2; possible D gene TRBD1, 6 bases. V gave up 8 bases and J gave up 1 base, with 14 bases separating them. CDR3 length: 14 amino acids. Per the germline V gene, CDR1 is MDHEN and CDR2 is SYDVKM.

The DNA for the CDR3 is TGTGCCTGGAGTGTACGAGCCGAGCAGTACTTC. This sequence encodes CAWSVRAEQYF. This rearrangement joins TRBV30 to TRBJ2-7; D not resolved. This CDR3 spans 11 amino acids. Germline V gene lookup returns CDR1 GTSNPN and CDR2 SVGIG (reference sequence). Trimming cost V 0 bases and J 6 bases, with 6 bases left between them.

V usage is TRBV5-1 and J usage is TRBJ2-1; D is perhaps TRBD2 (6 bases). The germline V gene encodes CDR1 SGHRS and CDR2 YFSETQ. CDR3 size: 14 residues. Between the trimmed V and J ends, which lost 0 bases and 13 bases, there was a span of 17 bases. CDR3 residues: CASSLAGVPEGQFF. The CDR3 DNA is TGCGCCAGCAGCTTGGCGGGGGTCCCCGAGGGTCAGTTCTTC.

For the CDR3, the DNA is TGTGCCAGCAGCCAAGGGGGGGACAGGTCACCCCTCCACTTT. Its translation is CASSQGGDRSPLHF. This chain uses TRBV14 with TRBJ1-6, with 8 bases aligning to TRBD1. V shed 1 base and J 10 bases; nucleotides not matched to a gene: 3. Looked up from germline, CDR1 is SGHDN and CDR2 is FVKESK. This CDR3 is built from 14 residues.

This chain uses TRBV29-1 with TRBJ1-2; D may be TRBD1 (5 bases). V was clipped by 7 bases and J by 7 bases, with 16 bases between them. Per the germline V gene, CDR1 is SQVTM and CDR2 is ANQGSEA. The CDR3 has 12 amino acids. The CDR3 bases are TGCAGCGCAAGAGACAGCGTTGGTGGCTACACCTTC. Its translation: CSARDSVGGYTF. Supplemented by reference TRBV29-1 and TRBJ1-2, the full variable domain reads SAVISQKPSRDICQRGTSLTIQCQVDSQVTMMFWYRQQPGQSLTLIATANQGSEATYESGFVIDKFPISRPNLTFSTLTVSNMSPEDSSIYLCSARDSVGGYTFGSGTRLTVV.

The chain is built from TRBV5-1 and TRBJ1-2; no reliable D call. The V and J ends lost 3 bases and 2 bases respectively, with 11 bases between them. This CDR3 region has 14 residues. Germline values: CDR1 SGHRS, CDR2 YFSETQ. DNA of the CDR3: TGCGCCAGCAGCTCCAAGAACAGCAACTATGGCTACACCTTC. This translates into CASSSKNSNYGYTF.